The clone carrying this TCR beta chain has at least ten counts. Its specificity is unknown. Trimming left V 6 bases short and J 1 base short, with 13 bases between. This CDR3 region has 13 residues. The germline V gene encodes CDR1 SQVTM and CDR2 ANQGSEA. This entry belongs to a study of early T cells in non-severe SARS-CoV-2 infection. Study information: Sequenced bulk RNA came from whole blood that was unsorted, and chains were unpaired. Findings and caveats of the study: Private and CD4 specificities were missed by VDJdb matching, which favored anti-spike CD8 responses.

Tagging with unique molecular identifiers was applied to individual cDNA molecules. TCRdb reanalysed the 5' RACE reads using MiXCR and keeps one entry per CDR3 protein. In the table there are around 77,000 distinct CDR3 sequences, 9% to 15% of which are singletons. This chain links TRBV29-1 with TRBJ2-7; the D is unclear. The sample here was whole blood, taken at baseline. The sequence came from an adult who was a healthcare worker with PCR-confirmed SARS-CoV-2 infection or an uninfected control (not recorded which). The donor label of this sample is uncertain. CDR3 sequence (DNA): TGCAGCGTCGACCGCAGTGGATCCTACGAGCAGTACTTC. This sequence encodes CSVDRSGSYEQYF.